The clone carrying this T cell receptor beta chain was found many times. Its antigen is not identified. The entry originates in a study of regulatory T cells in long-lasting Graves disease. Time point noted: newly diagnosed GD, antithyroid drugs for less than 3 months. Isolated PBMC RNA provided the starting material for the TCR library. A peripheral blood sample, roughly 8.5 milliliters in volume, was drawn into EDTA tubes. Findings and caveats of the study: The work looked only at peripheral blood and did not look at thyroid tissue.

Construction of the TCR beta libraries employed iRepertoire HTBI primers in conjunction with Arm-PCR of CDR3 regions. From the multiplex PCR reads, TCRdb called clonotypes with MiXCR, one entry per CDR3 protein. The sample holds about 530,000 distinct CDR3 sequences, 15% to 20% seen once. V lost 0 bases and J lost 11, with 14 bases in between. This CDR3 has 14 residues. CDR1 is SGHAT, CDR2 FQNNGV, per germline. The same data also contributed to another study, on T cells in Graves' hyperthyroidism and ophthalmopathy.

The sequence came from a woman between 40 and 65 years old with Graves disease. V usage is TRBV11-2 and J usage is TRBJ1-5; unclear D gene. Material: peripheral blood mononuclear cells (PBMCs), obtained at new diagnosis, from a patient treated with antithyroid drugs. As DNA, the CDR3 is TGTGCCAGCAGCTTAGACCGGGCCTCTGGGTCCCAGCATTTT. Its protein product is CASSLDRASGSQHF.